This entry lists 19 T cell receptor beta chains sequenced from one sample in a study of T cells in Graves' hyperthyroidism and ophthalmopathy. RNA transcripts provided the source from which TCR beta CDR3 regions were amplified. When the TCR CDR3 underwent first-round RT-PCR, the HTBI primer set was used. TCRdb processed the multiplex PCR reads anew with MiXCR; each CDR3 protein has one entry. The sample holds fewer than 300,000 distinct CDR3 sequences; 13% to 15% are singletons and the top ten take around 30%. Input material: blood. These receptors were taken from a woman in her 50s with Graves' hyperthyroidism that later progressed to Graves' ophthalmopathy.

This clonotype came up many times. The CDR3 nucleotides are TGTGCCAGCAGTTACTCGGGGGCTAGTCCCTACGAGCAGTACTTC. It codes for CASSYSGASPYEQYF. The J gene is TRBJ2-7, the V gene TRBV6-5; possibly TRBD1 for D (6 bases). Between the trimmed V and J ends, which lost 0 bases and 2 bases, there was a span of 11 bases. Germline CDR1 is MNHEY and CDR2 is SVGAGI. CDR3 size: 15 residues.

This chain uses TRBV5-5 with TRBJ2-1; a weak D match, TRBD2 (6 bases). The CDR3 contains 18 residues. In germline, CDR1 is SGHKS, CDR2 YYEKEE (reference sequence). Between the trimmed V and J ends, which lost 1 base and 4 bases, there was a span of 21 bases. CDR3 residues: CASSLLKVWAGPYNEQFF. In nucleotides, the CDR3 is TGTGCCAGCAGCTTGTTAAAGGTATGGGCGGGGCCTTACAATGAGCAGTTCTTC.

This clonotype has just a few counts. A much larger clone differs by one base, so this may be a read error. The V gene is TRBV12-5, the J gene TRBJ2-3; D is uncertain. The J call may be in error: the DNA end matches TRBJ1-5 better. The CDR3 has 15 amino acids. Germline CDR1 LGHNT, CDR2 FRNRAP. The CDR3: CASGLDSGVTDTQHF. In DNA, the CDR3 is TGTGCTAGTGGTTTGGATAGCGGGGTCACAGATACGCAGCATTTT.

This clonotype has just a few counts. This chain links TRBV6-1 with TRBJ2-1, with D perhaps matching TRBD2 (5 bases). The germline CDR1 and CDR2 sequences are MNHNS and SASEGT. V gave up 6 bases and J gave up 5 bases, with 14 bases separating them. This CDR3 region has 14 residues. CDR3: CASRPPHGDNEQFF. For the CDR3, the DNA is TGTGCCAGCAGGCCTCCCCACGGGGACAATGAGCAGTTCTTC.

This clonotype has at least ten counts. The chain links TRBV12-3 or TRBV12-4 to TRBJ2-7; D unclear. CDR3 size: 11 residues. The germline V and J ends were trimmed by 8 bases and 7 bases, with 12 bases remaining between them. DNA for the CDR3: TGTGCCAGCTCCAGAAGATGGGAGCAGTACTTC. Protein sequence: CASSRRWEQYF.

This clonotype occurred many times. V is TRBV12-3 or TRBV12-4 and J is TRBJ2-1, with TRBD1 matching 8 bases. The CDR3 has 14 amino acids. The V and J ends lost 6 bases and 5 bases, in that order; junction bases with no gene match: 6. CDR3 nucleotide sequence: TGTGCCAGCAGAAACACAGGGGGACACAATGAGCAGTTCTTC. It codes for CASRNTGGHNEQFF.

This clonotype was detected ten times or more. The V and J genes are TRBV7-2 and TRBJ1-1; D is ambiguous. The germline CDR1 and CDR2 sequences are SGHTA and FQGNSA. This CDR3 contains 15 residues. Deletions cut 5 bases from V and 4 bases from J, with 17 bases between. CDR3 in amino acids: CASSPYRAYPTEAFF. CDR3 in DNA: TGTGCCAGCAGCCCCTACCGCGCCTATCCCACTGAAGCTTTCTTT.

This clonotype was seen at least ten times. The rearrangement joins TRBV18 to TRBJ1-2, with D possibly being TRBD1 (5 bases). The V end lost 6 bases, the J end lost 4 bases, and 15 bases lay between the germline ends. This CDR3 is built from 14 residues. CDR1 and CDR2 (germline): KGHSH, LQKENI. The CDR3, as DNA: TGTGCCAGCTCGCCAGGGTTCGGAGGCTATGGCTACACCTTC. Translating gives CASSPGFGGYGYTF.

This clonotype was detected many times. This chain uses TRBV6-5 with TRBJ2-1; TRBD2 agrees at 7 bases. The V gene's germline CDR1 is MNHEY and CDR2 SVGAGI. The CDR3 runs 13 residues. J was trimmed by 7 bases and V by 2 bases; bases with no gene match: 2. The CDR3 DNA is TGTGCCAGCAGTTACCGACTAGCTAATGAGCAGTTCTTC. Encoded protein: CASSYRLANEQFF.

This clonotype was observed at least ten times. The chain couples TRBV12-3 or TRBV12-4 to TRBJ2-1; D gene ambiguous. This CDR3 is 15 amino acids long. The ends were cut back, 3 bases at V and 0 bases at J, with 9 bases in the middle. In nucleotides, the CDR3 is TGTGCCAGCAGTTTCTTGGGCAGCTCCTACAATGAGCAGTTCTTC. Encoded protein: CASSFLGSSYNEQFF.

This clonotype was detected only a few times. The chain joins TRBV20-1 to TRBJ1-5; the match to TRBD1 covers 10 bases. Germline assignment: CDR1 DFQATT and CDR2 SNEGSKA (reference sequence). This CDR3 has 14 amino acids. J gave up 7 bases and V 5 bases, and 8 bases lay outside the gene matches. This chain's CDR3 is CSAPDRGRGQPQHF. Here the CDR3 DNA reads TGCAGTGCTCCGGACAGGGGGAGAGGACAGCCCCAGCATTTT.

This clonotype was counted ten times or more. This chain links TRBV5-1 with TRBJ2-5; 10 nucleotides agree with TRBD1. This CDR3 has 15 amino acids. J gave up 4 bases and V 4 bases, and 7 bases lay outside the gene matches. The germline CDR1 and CDR2 sequences are SGHRS and YFSETQ. The CDR3 bases are TGCGCCAGCAGCCAGACAGGGGGCCCGCGAGAGACCCAGTACTTC. Translating it yields CASSQTGGPRETQYF.

V gene TRBV6-9 combines with J gene TRBJ1-2; a possible D gene is TRBD1 (6 bases). The ends were cut back, 3 bases at V and 2 bases at J, with 10 bases in the middle. The CDR3 length is 14 residues. CDR1 is MNHGY, CDR2 SVAAGI, per germline. The CDR3 loop is CASSYAGQNYGYTF. The CDR3 DNA sequence: TGTGCCAGCAGTTACGCAGGACAGAACTATGGCTACACCTTC.

This clonotype was counted many times. The chain is built from TRBV9 and TRBJ1-4, with a weak D call TRBD1 (5 bases). The length of the CDR3 is 16 residues. CDR1 and CDR2 (germline): SGDLS, YYNGEE. The V end lost 3 bases, the J end lost 8 bases, and 20 bases lay between the germline ends. In nucleotides, the CDR3 is TGTGCCAGCAGCGCCTTCTTGGGGGATTCGGGGGAAAAACTGTTTTTT. Encoded protein: CASSAFLGDSGEKLFF.

This chain joins TRBV19 and TRBJ1-2; tentatively, D is TRBD1 (5 bases). V lost 9 bases, J lost 4 bases, and 21 bases lay in between. The CDR3 sequence is 15 residues long. Germline assignment: CDR1 LNHDA and CDR2 SQIVND (reference sequence). CDR3 sequence reads: CARNYRGCRPYGYTF. For the CDR3, the DNA is TGTGCCAGGAACTACCGGGGGTGCCGTCCCTATGGCTACACCTTC.

This clonotype was seen a few times. The chain carries TRBV19 and TRBJ2-7, with TRBD1 matching 9 bases. With V trimmed by 5 bases and J by 0 bases, 8 bases remained unmatched. This CDR3 spans 16 amino acids. Per the germline V gene, CDR1 is LNHDA and CDR2 is SQIVND (reference sequence). This chain's CDR3 is CASSSGTGYNSYEQYF. The CDR3 DNA follows: TGTGCCAGTAGTTCCGGGACAGGGTACAACTCCTACGAGCAGTACTTC.

The table lists this clonotype with many counts. The CDR3 sequence is CSVEYLPSTDTQYF. The CDR3 DNA sequence: TGCAGCGTTGAGTACTTGCCTAGCACAGATACGCAGTATTTT. The chain combines TRBV29-1 with TRBJ2-3, with D hard to call. Germline-derived CDR1 and CDR2 are SQVTM and ANQGSEA. V lost 3 bases to trimming and J lost 0 bases, with 10 bases between them. CDR3 length: 14 residues.

This clonotype was counted ten times or more. J is TRBJ2-1 and V is TRBV7-3; D not certain. V was pared by 5 bases and J by 3 bases, with 11 bases between. Germline V CDR1 and CDR2: SGHTA, FQGTGA. This CDR3 region has 14 residues. The CDR3 sequence is CASSRRPDYNEQFF. CDR3 coding DNA: TGTGCCAGCAGCCGACGGCCAGACTACAATGAGCAGTTCTTC.

This clonotype has at least ten counts. CDR3 bases: TGCAGTGCTAGTGACTTAGCTGTGGGGCGAGATCTCGGAATCTACGAGCAGTACTTC. It codes for CSASDLAVGRDLGIYEQYF. The genes are TRBV20-1 and TRBJ2-7, with a weak D call TRBD1 (5 bases). The CDR3 has 19 residues. Trimming pared 3 bases from V and 3 bases from J, leaving 30 bases between. Germline V gives CDR1 DFQATT, CDR2 SNEGSKA (reference sequence).